Below are 29 T cell receptor beta chains sequenced from a single sample in a study of control samples from healthy donors and cancer patients. Clones were sequenced by immunoSEQ multiplex PCR, and TCRdb holds only the in-frame ones, with some missing. The sample yields about 94,000 clones, about nine tenths seen once. Specimen: blood. All receptors come from a woman under 30 in good health.

The CDR3 coding sequence is TGTGCCAGCAGCGCCCCGGGTTGGGCTGAAGCTTTCTTT. Amino acids: CASSAPGWAEAFF. The chain links TRBV6-5 to TRBJ1-1; D gene ambiguous. Germline CDR1 and CDR2: MNHEY and SVGAGI. The ends were cut back, 6 bases at V and 6 bases at J, with 14 bases in the middle. This CDR3 is 13 amino acids long.

The chain has TRBV27 and TRBJ1-2; D might be TRBD1 (5 bases). Trimming removed 2 bases at V and 8 bases at J, with 12 bases between. CDR1 and CDR2 from the germline V gene are MNHEY and SMNVEV (reference sequence). CDR3 length: 13 residues. CDR3 protein: CASSLGGRSGYTF. The CDR3 coding sequence is TGTGCCAGCAGTTTAGGGGGGAGGAGCGGCTACACCTTC.

The chain is built from TRBV4-1 and TRBJ1-6; 7 nucleotides match TRBD1. Losses at the gene ends were 4 bases for V and 8 bases for J; bases not matched to a gene: 8. Germline V gene sequence: CDR1 MGHRA, CDR2 YSYEKL. The CDR3 is 15 amino acids. The DNA for the CDR3 is TGCGCCAGCAGCCCAGAGGGACAGTCCGATTCACCCCTCCACTTT. This sequence encodes CASSPEGQSDSPLHF.

This clone was seen only a few times. This CDR3 is also generated by other DNA sequences in the sample. V gene TRBV7-3 combines with J gene TRBJ1-1; a possible D gene is TRBD1 (6 bases). With 2 bases removed from V and 3 bases from J, the gap between germline ends came to 7 bases. Germline V gives CDR1 SGHTA, CDR2 FQGTGA. The CDR3 loop spans 13 amino acids. CDR3 DNA sequence: TGTGCCAGCAGCTTATCAGGGGACACTGAAGCTTTCTTT. It yields the protein CASSLSGDTEAFF.

This clone has a handful of counts. This chain connects TRBV3-1 (or the pseudogene TRBV3-2) to TRBJ2-7; possible D gene TRBD2, 6 bases. CDR1 is LGHDT, CDR2 YNNKEL, per germline (reference sequence). V gave up 4 bases and J gave up 3 bases, with 16 bases separating them. The CDR3 loop spans 15 amino acids. CDR3 residues: CASSPYHAGRYEQYF. CDR3 bases: TGTGCCAGCAGCCCGTATCATGCGGGACGCTACGAGCAGTACTTC.

This chain links TRBV6-2 or TRBV6-3 with TRBJ1-1; D is perhaps TRBD1 (5 bases). The germline V gene has CDR1 MNHEY and CDR2 SVGEGT. V lost 2 bases, J lost 4 bases, and 20 bases lay in between. The CDR3 spans 17 residues. The CDR3: CASSYVFGNRSSTEAFF. CDR3 DNA: TGTGCCAGCAGTTACGTTTTCGGGAACAGGTCGTCCACTGAAGCTTTCTTT.

The chain couples TRBV15 to TRBJ2-5; 10 positions match TRBD2. The germline V gene has CDR1 LNHNV and CDR2 YYDKDF (reference sequence). CDR3 length: 15 residues. The V segment lost 0 bases and the J segment 5 bases; nucleotides outside the gene matches: 3. CDR3 loop: CATSRESGGAETQYF. CDR3 DNA sequence: TGTGCCACCAGCAGAGAAAGCGGGGGGGCGGAGACCCAGTACTTC.

The V and J genes are TRBV5-6 and TRBJ2-7; no definite D call. V shed 3 bases and J shed 2 bases, with 3 bases lying between them. Germline assignment: CDR1 SGHDT and CDR2 YYEEEE. CDR3 length equals 11 residues. DNA of the CDR3: TGTGCCAGCAGCTCTCCCTACGAGCAGTACTTC. Amino acid sequence: CASSSPYEQYF.

The J gene is TRBJ2-5, the V gene TRBV3-1 (or the pseudogene TRBV3-2), with TRBD2 matching over 11 bases. With 4 bases clipped from V and 3 bases from J, the junction kept 4 bases outside the gene matches. This CDR3 has 15 residues. The germline gives CDR1 LGHDT, CDR2 YNNKEL (reference sequence). CDR3 in amino acids: CASSPLGLAEETQYF. The DNA for the CDR3 is TGTGCCAGCAGCCCCTTGGGACTAGCGGAAGAGACCCAGTACTTC.

The chain carries TRBV19 and TRBJ1-2; 8 positions match TRBD1. The V gene end was trimmed by 9 bases and the J gene end by 8 bases; junction bases not matched to a gene: 20. The CDR3 totals 16 residues. The germline V gene encodes CDR1 LNHDA and CDR2 SQIVND (reference sequence). The CDR3, as DNA: TGTGCCAGCGAATTAAATACCGGACAGGGCCTTTGGGGCTACACCTTC. Residues: CASELNTGQGLWGYTF. Full variable domain (outside the CDR3, taken from reference TRBV19 and TRBJ1-2): DGGITQSPKYLFRKEGQNVTLSCEQNLNHDAMYWYRQDPGQGLRLIYYSQIVNDFQKGDIAEGYSVSREKKESFPLTVTSAQKNPTAFYLCASELNTGQGLWGYTFGSGTRLTVV.

The sample holds many counts of this clone. This sequence joins TRBV7-9 and TRBJ1-4, with 9 positions matching TRBD1. This CDR3 region has 14 residues. The V gene's germline CDR1 is SEHNR and CDR2 FQNEAQ (reference sequence). The trim removed 4 bases at V and 8 bases at J, leaving 5 bases unmatched. CDR3 in DNA: TGTGCCAGCAGCTCCGGGACAGGGATGGAAAAACTGTTTTTT. Translation: CASSSGTGMEKLFF.

The rearrangement joins TRBV2 to TRBJ1-4; 10 positions agree with TRBD1. J lost 7 bases, V lost 3 bases, and 5 bases had no gene match. Germline CDR1 reads SNHLY; CDR2 reads FYNNEI. This CDR3 has 15 residues. The CDR3 nucleotides read TGTGCCAGCAGTGAGGGAGGGACAGGGGTTGAAAAACTGTTTTTT. This codes for CASSEGGTGVEKLFF.

This chain uses TRBV7-6 with TRBJ2-5; D perhaps matches TRBD2 (5 bases). The V gene lost 7 bases and the J gene lost 5 bases, with 14 bases spanning the gap. The V gene's germline CDR1 is SGHVS and CDR2 FNYEAQ. The CDR3 extends over 13 amino acids. The chain's CDR3 is CASTPGYRETQYF. The CDR3 nucleotides are TGTGCCAGCACCCCGGGGTATCGGGAGACCCAGTACTTC.

The chain uses TRBV7-9 and TRBJ2-7; the D gene is possibly TRBD1 (6 bases). Between the trimmed V and J ends, which lost 4 bases and 3 bases, there was a span of 19 bases. The CDR3 has 16 residues. Germline assignment: CDR1 SEHNR and CDR2 FQNEAQ (reference sequence). The CDR3 spells CASSSSRQEPYYEQYF. CDR3 DNA sequence: TGTGCCAGCAGCTCAAGTCGACAGGAACCCTACTACGAGCAGTACTTC.

The gene calls are TRBV5-6 and TRBJ1-2; TRBD1 agrees at 9 bases. CDR3 length: 15 amino acids. V was pared by 2 bases and J by 3 bases, with 5 bases of the junction left unmatched. CDR1 SGHDT and CDR2 YYEEEE come from the germline V gene. In DNA, the CDR3 is TGTGCCAGCAGCTTCGGGACAGGGACGCACTATGGCTACACCTTC. Translating it yields CASSFGTGTHYGYTF. Variable domain in full (rest from reference TRBV5-6 and TRBJ1-2): DAGVTQSPTHLIKTRGQQVTLRCSPKSGHDTVSWYQQALGQGPQFIFQYYEEEERQRGNFPDRFSGHQFPNYSSELNVNALLLGDSALYLCASSFGTGTHYGYTFGSGTRLTVV.

The chain couples TRBV2 to TRBJ2-2, with TRBD1 identical over 9 bases. Germline CDR1 and CDR2: SNHLY and FYNNEI. The V gene end was trimmed by 5 bases and the J gene end by 5 bases; junction bases not matched to a gene: 6. This CDR3 comprises 15 residues. The chain's CDR3 is CASSYRGTGTGELFF. CDR3 in DNA: TGTGCCAGCAGTTATCGGGGGACAGGGACCGGGGAGCTGTTTTTT.

The rearrangement joins TRBV6-5 to TRBJ2-7; D possibly matches TRBD1 or TRBD2 (5 bases each). CDR1 and CDR2 from the germline V gene are MNHEY and SVGAGI. The V gene lost 4 bases and the J gene lost 3 bases, with 13 bases spanning the gap. The CDR3 contains 14 residues. The DNA for the CDR3 is TGTGCCAGCAGTTGGGCCGGGGCTGACTACGAGCAGTACTTC. It codes for CASSWAGADYEQYF.

The chain employs TRBV29-1 and TRBJ2-2; D unclear. CDR1 is SQVTM, CDR2 ANQGSEA, per germline. V lost 4 bases to trimming and J lost 6 bases, with 18 bases between them. This CDR3 has 15 amino acids. CDR3 sequence: CSVGGVGPASGELFF. The CDR3 DNA sequence: TGCAGCGTTGGGGGTGTCGGGCCCGCATCCGGGGAGCTGTTTTTT.

The genes are TRBV11-2 and TRBJ1-2; weak D call: TRBD1 (5 bases). The germline CDR1 and CDR2 sequences are SGHAT and FQNNGV. The CDR3 is 14 residues long. V lost 0 bases and J lost 2, with 7 bases in between. In DNA, the CDR3 is TGTGCCAGCAGCTTAGATCCAGGGAACTATGGCTACACCTTC. It translates to CASSLDPGNYGYTF.

The chain joins TRBV3-1 (or the pseudogene TRBV3-2) to TRBJ1-2; 8 bases line up with TRBD1. The germline V gene encodes CDR1 LGHDT and CDR2 YNNKEL (reference sequence). Trimming at V came to 4 bases and at J to 0 bases, leaving 4 bases not matched to a gene. This CDR3 has 15 residues. The DNA for the CDR3 is TGTGCCAGCAGCCCGACAGGGGACGCTAACTATGGCTACACCTTC. It encodes CASSPTGDANYGYTF.

V and J are TRBV7-3 and TRBJ2-1; the D is unclear. CDR3 length equals 13 residues. Trimming took off 3 bases at V and 8 bases at J, with 11 bases between the two ends. CDR1 is SGHTA, CDR2 FQGTGA, per germline. The CDR3 nucleotides read TGTGCCAGCAGCTTTAACTTCGACGATGAGCAGTTCTTC. Translated: CASSFNFDDEQFF.

The V call is TRBV5-6, the J call TRBJ2-3; D unresolved. Looked up from germline, CDR1 is SGHDT and CDR2 is YYEEEE. Trimming took 0 bases from V and 0 from J, leaving 8 bases between them. This CDR3 has 15 amino acids. The CDR3 DNA reads TGTGCCAGCAGCTTGGTGGGCTCTAGCACAGATACGCAGTATTTT. Translation: CASSLVGSSTDTQYF.

The rearrangement joins TRBV6-5 to TRBJ2-7; TRBD1 might be the D (5 bases). The germline V gene encodes CDR1 MNHEY and CDR2 SVGAGI. The CDR3 length is 12 residues. The V and J ends lost 6 bases and 7 bases respectively, with 13 bases between them. The CDR3 nucleotides read TGTGCCAGCAGCCACGGACAACGAGAGCAGTACTTC. The encoded protein is CASSHGQREQYF.

V usage is TRBV2 and J usage is TRBJ2-3, with D hard to call. Germline loops: CDR1 SNHLY, CDR2 FYNNEI. The length of the CDR3 is 13 residues. The ends were cut back, 8 bases at V and 0 bases at J, with 9 bases in the middle. The CDR3 DNA follows: TGTGCCAGCGAGCCCGGTAGCACAGATACGCAGTATTTT. Translation: CASEPGSTDTQYF. The full variable domain, completed using reference TRBV2 and TRBJ2-3, is EPEVTQTPSHQVTQMGQEVILRCVPISNHLYFYWYRQILGQKVEFLVSFYNNEISEKSEIFDDQFSVERPDGSNFTLKIRSTKLEDSAMYFCASEPGSTDTQYFGPGTRLTVL.

The chain combines TRBV18 with TRBJ2-2; 7 bases map to TRBD2. This CDR3 region has 14 residues. The germline V gene has CDR1 KGHSH and CDR2 LQKENI. V dropped 3 bases and J dropped 5; count of bases not matched to a gene: 3. As DNA, the CDR3 is TGTGCCAGCTCACCTTTGCGGGGGACCGGGGAGCTGTTTTTT. This sequence encodes CASSPLRGTGELFF.

The chain carries TRBV5-1 and TRBJ2-3; D is unclear. Germline V gene data show CDR1 as SGHRS and CDR2 as YFSETQ. The CDR3 totals 16 residues. V was trimmed by 0 bases and J by 0 bases, leaving 11 bases between them. CDR3 sequence (DNA): TGCGCCAGCAGCTTGGTTCCCAGTTCTAGCACAGATACGCAGTATTTT. Its translation: CASSLVPSSSTDTQYF. Combining the CDR3 with reference TRBV5-1 and TRBJ2-3 gives the whole variable domain KAGVTQTPRYLIKTRGQQVTLSCSPISGHRSVSWYQQTPGQGLQFLFEYFSETQRNKGNFPGRFSGRQFSNSRSEMNVSTLELGDSALYLCASSLVPSSSTDTQYFGPGTRLTVL.

This clone appeared a single time. The V and J genes are TRBV25-1 and TRBJ1-1; no definite D call. CDR3 size: 14 residues. V lost 2 bases to trimming and J lost 4 bases, with 11 bases between them. In germline, CDR1 is MGHDK, CDR2 SYGVNS. The CDR3 DNA follows: TGTGCCAGCAGTGAAAACCCACCCCCCACTGAAGCTTTCTTT. It specifies CASSENPPPTEAFF.

This chain uses TRBV10-2 with TRBJ1-1; a weak D match, TRBD1 (5 bases). The CDR3 has 15 residues. Deletions cut 0 bases from V and 4 bases from J, with 12 bases between. CDR1 and CDR2 (germline): WSHSY, SAAADI. CDR3 loop: CASSESSAGPTEAFF. CDR3 nucleotide sequence: TGCGCCAGCAGTGAGTCATCCGCAGGGCCCACTGAAGCTTTCTTT.

J is TRBJ1-1 and V is TRBV7-9, with 9 nucleotides matching TRBD1. V was clipped by 6 bases and J by 3 bases; unmatched bases: 5. CDR3 length: 14 amino acids. Germline lookup yields CDR1 SEHNR and CDR2 FQNEAQ (reference sequence). CDR3 sequence reads: CASRKQGADTEAFF. CDR3 sequence (DNA): TGTGCCAGCAGGAAACAGGGGGCGGACACTGAAGCTTTCTTT.